These 22 T cell receptor beta chains came from one sample sequenced in a study of blood T cell repertoires in COVID-19. Repertoires were generated with immunoSEQ multiplex PCR, while TCRdb's copy carries only in-frame clones and drops some. The sample has 150,000 or so clones, 88% seen once; the top ten hold around 25%. The sequenced sample was peripheral blood. The source is a man aged 55-75 years with acute or convalescent COVID-19.

V is TRBV6-5 and J is TRBJ2-1, with a possible D match to TRBD2 (5 bases). Germline V lookup: CDR1 MNHEY, CDR2 SVGAGI. V lost 0 bases and J 5 bases, leaving 14 bases between the germline ends. This CDR3 is built from 16 residues. The DNA of the CDR3 is TGTGCCAGCAGTTACTCGGGCGGGTCACCTAACAATGAGCAGTTCTTC. This sequence encodes CASSYSGGSPNNEQFF.

The rearrangement joins TRBV5-8 to TRBJ1-5, with D possibly being TRBD1 (5 bases). Trimming pared 3 bases from V and 2 bases from J, leaving 21 bases between. This CDR3 is 18 amino acids long. Germline CDR1 reads SGHTS; CDR2 reads YDEGEE. The CDR3 loop reads CASSSPGLFLTRNQPQHF. Here the CDR3 DNA reads TGTGCCAGCAGCTCTCCGGGACTTTTTCTTACCCGCAATCAGCCCCAGCATTTT. The full variable domain, rest sourced from reference TRBV5-8 and TRBJ1-5, is EAGVTQSPTHLIKTRGQQATLRCSPISGHTSVYWYQQALGLGLQFLLWYDEGEERNRGNFPPRFSGRQFPNYSSELNVNALELEDSALYLCASSSPGLFLTRNQPQHFGDGTRLSIL.

CDR3 protein: CATSDLTGVPTYSGNTIYF. The CDR3 DNA is TGTGCCACCAGTGACCTGACAGGGGTTCCCACTTACTCTGGAAACACCATATATTTT. V gene TRBV24-1 combines with J gene TRBJ1-3, with 8 bases lining up with TRBD1. Germline V gene data show CDR1 as KGHDR and CDR2 as SFDVKD. The CDR3 has 19 amino acids. V shed 4 bases, J shed 0 bases, and the junction held 13 bases outside the gene matches.

This clone occurred a few times. CDR3 sequence reads: CASSVDLDTQYF. CDR3 DNA: TGTGCCAGCAGCGTAGATCTAGATACGCAGTATTTT. The chain is built from TRBV9 and TRBJ2-3; D unclear. Per germline, CDR1 SGDLS and CDR2 YYNGEE. This CDR3 spans 12 amino acids. The V end was cut by 0 bases, the J end by 5 bases, with 4 bases between.

V gene TRBV19 combines with J gene TRBJ1-2; 9 nucleotides align to TRBD1. CDR1 and CDR2 from the germline V gene are LNHDA and SQIVND (reference sequence). The CDR3 length is 12 residues. V shed 8 bases and J 6 bases; nucleotides not matched to a gene: 4. The CDR3 nucleotides are TGTGCCAGTTCGGACAGGGGTCATGGCTACACCTTC. Translation gives CASSDRGHGYTF.

The V and J genes are TRBV6-1 and TRBJ1-2, with TRBD1 matching over 9 bases. The germline gives CDR1 MNHNS, CDR2 SASEGT. The junction had 3 bases not matched to a gene; V was cut back by 1 base and J by 3 bases. The CDR3 sequence is 15 residues long. CDR3 in DNA: TGTGCCAGCAGTGAAGAGCGGACAGGGGACTATGGCTACACCTTC. It translates to CASSEERTGDYGYTF.

J is TRBJ2-7 and V is TRBV5-5; tentatively, D is TRBD1 (5 bases). Between the trimmed V and J ends, which lost 0 bases and 2 bases, there was a span of 12 bases. Germline assignment: CDR1 SGHKS and CDR2 YYEKEE (reference sequence). The CDR3 is 15 residues long. The CDR3 sequence: CASSLGQSLPYEQYV. CDR3 sequence (DNA): TGTGCCAGCAGCTTGGGACAGTCACTTCCCTACGAGCAGTACGTC.

V gene TRBV5-4 combines with J gene TRBJ1-1; D unresolved. This CDR3 has 15 residues. V was trimmed by 4 bases and J by 0 bases, leaving 13 bases between them. Germline lookup yields CDR1 SGHNT and CDR2 YYREEE (reference sequence). The CDR3 sequence: CASSVTRIMNTEAFF. In DNA form, the CDR3 reads TGTGCCAGCAGCGTGACCAGGATCATGAACACTGAAGCTTTCTTT.

This clone appeared once. J is TRBJ2-5 and V is TRBV11-2; D unclear. The V and J ends lost 0 bases and 5 bases respectively, with 7 bases between them. CDR1 SGHAT and CDR2 FQNNGV come from the germline V gene. CDR3 length: 13 residues. The CDR3 coding sequence is TGTGCCAGCAGCTTAGATCGTCGGGAGACCCAGTACTTC. Protein sequence: CASSLDRRETQYF.

This chain links TRBV29-1 with TRBJ1-1, with 7 bases matching TRBD1. Unmatched junction bases numbered 5, after V lost 6 bases and J lost 1 base. Germline loops: CDR1 SQVTM, CDR2 ANQGSEA. The CDR3 sequence is 13 residues long. The CDR3 DNA is TGCAGCGTGGAGGGACAGCCGAACACTGAAGCTTTCTTT. Amino acid sequence: CSVEGQPNTEAFF.

The gene calls are TRBV30 and TRBJ1-2; D gene ambiguous. CDR1 and CDR2 from the germline V gene are GTSNPN and SVGIG (reference sequence). This CDR3 spans 13 amino acids. Trimming stripped 0 bases from V and 3 bases from J, with 8 bases between. The CDR3 reads CAWSVQQDYGYTF. The DNA for the CDR3 is TGTGCCTGGAGTGTACAACAAGACTATGGCTACACCTTC.

The genes are TRBV6-5 and TRBJ2-3; TRBD2 is a possible D gene (6 bases). Trimming left V 7 bases short and J 0 bases short, with 14 bases between. CDR1 MNHEY and CDR2 SVGAGI come from the germline V gene. This CDR3 has 15 residues. CDR3 bases: TGTGCCAGCATCCGGACTATTTCTAGCACAGATACGCAGTATTTT. Translating it yields CASIRTISSTDTQYF.

This CDR3 is CASSRTGGNYGYTF. The CDR3 DNA is TGTGCCAGTAGCCGGACAGGGGGAAACTATGGCTACACCTTC. This chain links TRBV19 with TRBJ1-2; 10 positions match TRBD1. Germline CDR1 is LNHDA and CDR2 is SQIVND (reference sequence). V shed 6 bases and J 2 bases; nucleotides not matched to a gene: 3. This CDR3 is 14 amino acids long.

The genes are TRBV12-3 or TRBV12-4 and TRBJ2-1; 7 bases fit TRBD1. V lost 5 bases and J lost 8; bases outside the gene matches: 6. The CDR3 spans 13 residues. For the CDR3, the DNA is TGTGCCAGCAGTCAGACAGGGATCGATGAGCAGTTCTTC. It is translated as CASSQTGIDEQFF.

The chain is built from TRBV15 and TRBJ1-2, with TRBD1 as a possible D gene (5 bases). The V end was cut by 1 base, the J end by 6 bases, with 15 bases between. The CDR3 runs to 15 residues. The germline CDR1 and CDR2 sequences are LNHNV and YYDKDF (reference sequence). The DNA for the CDR3 is TGTGCCACCAGCAGAGTGGGGACTATGAGGGATGGCTACACCTTC. Its protein is CATSRVGTMRDGYTF. Variable domain in full (rest from reference TRBV15 and TRBJ1-2): DAMVIQNPRYQVTQFGKPVTLSCSQTLNHNVMYWYQQKSSQAPKLLFHYYDKDFNNEADTPDNFQSRRPNTSFCFLDIRSPGLGDTAMYLCATSRVGTMRDGYTFGSGTRLTVV.

J is TRBJ2-1 and V is TRBV6-1; 8 bases match TRBD1. Looked up from germline, CDR1 is MNHNS and CDR2 is SASEGT. The ends lost 3 bases at V and 8 bases at J; junction bases unmatched: 6. The CDR3 is 14 residues long. Here the CDR3 reads CASSERQGIYEQFF. For the CDR3, the DNA is TGTGCCAGCAGTGAGAGACAGGGGATCTATGAGCAGTTCTTC.

J is TRBJ1-5 and V is TRBV10-2; no clear D. V was cut by 5 bases and J by 1 base, with 6 bases left in between. The length of the CDR3 is 13 residues. Germline CDR1 WSHSY, CDR2 SAAADI. The CDR3 DNA is TGCGCCAGCAGTATACAGAGCAATCAGCCCCAGCATTTT. Translation: CASSIQSNQPQHF.

This CDR3 reads CASSRQGSEAFF. CDR3 coding DNA: TGTGCCAGCAGCCGACAGGGCTCTGAAGCTTTCTTT. The V gene is TRBV2, the J gene TRBJ1-1; TRBD1 matches 7 bases. Germline V CDR1 and CDR2: SNHLY, FYNNEI. Germline trimming cut 6 bases from V and 6 bases from J; bases unmatched to any gene: 4. The length of the CDR3 is 12 residues.

This clone was seen only a few times. The V gene is TRBV7-9, the J gene TRBJ1-2, with TRBD1 identical over 8 bases. The length of the CDR3 is 14 residues. The V and J ends lost 5 bases and 4 bases, in that order; junction bases with no gene match: 6. CDR1 SEHNR and CDR2 FQNEAQ come from the germline V gene (reference sequence). The CDR3: CASSTTGTGYGYTF. Here the CDR3 DNA reads TGTGCCAGCAGCACAACCGGGACAGGCTATGGCTACACCTTC.

This rearrangement joins TRBV27 to TRBJ1-3; weak D call: TRBD1 (6 bases). The V gene's germline CDR1 is MNHEY and CDR2 SMNVEV (reference sequence). Trimming removed 5 bases from V and 1 base from J, with 18 bases in between. The CDR3 is 17 amino acids. CDR3 loop: CASSPIRAGASGNTIYF. The CDR3 DNA is TGTGCCAGCAGTCCTATTCGGGCAGGGGCTTCTGGAAACACCATATATTTT.

The V gene is TRBV15, the J gene TRBJ1-1; perhaps TRBD1 as D (6 bases). V lost 2 bases and J lost 2, with 12 bases in between. The CDR3 sequence is 15 residues long. Germline V gene sequence: CDR1 LNHNV, CDR2 YYDKDF (reference sequence). Here the CDR3 reads CATSRYTGLNTEAFF. For the CDR3, the DNA is TGTGCCACCAGCAGATATACAGGGCTAAACACTGAAGCTTTCTTT. The whole variable domain, remainder taken from reference TRBV15 and TRBJ1-1, is DAMVIQNPRYQVTQFGKPVTLSCSQTLNHNVMYWYQQKSSQAPKLLFHYYDKDFNNEADTPDNFQSRRPNTSFCFLDIRSPGLGDTAMYLCATSRYTGLNTEAFFGQGTRLTVV.

This clone showed up just once. The V call is TRBV6-5, the J call TRBJ1-2; tentatively, D is TRBD1 (6 bases). The CDR3 is 13 amino acids. The V and J ends lost 6 bases and 8 bases respectively, with 16 bases between them. Germline-derived CDR1 and CDR2 are MNHEY and SVGAGI. CDR3 sequence reads: CASSHDRTRGYTF. The CDR3 DNA is TGTGCCAGCAGCCATGACAGGACAAGGGGCTACACCTTC.